This T cell receptor beta chain derives from a study of T cell repertoires in MIS-A myocarditis. Generated by immunoSEQ multiplex PCR, the TCRdb table keeps only in-frame clones and is missing some. Among about 9,200 clones listed, more than 85% were seen once. The germline V gene encodes CDR1 MDHEN and CDR2 SYDVKM. This CDR3 region has 15 residues. V shed 7 bases, J shed 2 bases, and the junction held 7 bases outside the gene matches. V is TRBV28 and J is TRBJ1-3, with 8 bases matching TRBD1. The clonotype was recovered from a man aged 18 to 29 with fulminant myocarditis from multisystem inflammatory syndrome in adults (MIS-A) after COVID-19. Input material: thoracic lymph node tissue obtained at autopsy. CDR3 DNA: TGTGCCAGCAAAACAGGGGGGAAAACTGGAAACACCATATATTTT. Translated: CASKTGGKTGNTIYF.